The present TCR beta chain was sequenced within a study of metastatic and nonmetastatic thyroid tumors. Study outcomes and limitations: The reported finding was significantly higher TCR beta diversity in malignant thyroid tumors relative to benign nodules, in blood and tumor.

The authors' processing: A distant-metastasis classifier for papillary thyroid cancer was built using CDR3 differences across clinicopathological groups. Via MiXCR, TCRdb re-called the PCR reads. V and J calls and clone size were set by TCRdb, not the authors. The data hold roughly 30,000 clones, with 15% to 20% observed a single time. No patient received treatment before thyroid surgery. This clone has ten or more counts. The antigen is unknown. Per the germline V gene, CDR1 is SQVTM and CDR2 is ANQGSEA. Trimming removed 7 bases from V and 7 bases from J; junction bases left unmatched: 4. This CDR3 is 12 amino acids long.

This rearrangement joins TRBV29-1 to TRBJ2-1; 10 nucleotides align to TRBD1. This TCR was recovered from a female donor with papillary thyroid cancer or a benign thyroid nodule (not recorded which). Some clones in this sample may be carry-over from other donors' samples. The sequencing input was blood. In nucleotides, the CDR3 is TGCAGCGCTCGGACAGGGGGGAATGAGCAGTTCTTC. It specifies CSARTGGNEQFF.